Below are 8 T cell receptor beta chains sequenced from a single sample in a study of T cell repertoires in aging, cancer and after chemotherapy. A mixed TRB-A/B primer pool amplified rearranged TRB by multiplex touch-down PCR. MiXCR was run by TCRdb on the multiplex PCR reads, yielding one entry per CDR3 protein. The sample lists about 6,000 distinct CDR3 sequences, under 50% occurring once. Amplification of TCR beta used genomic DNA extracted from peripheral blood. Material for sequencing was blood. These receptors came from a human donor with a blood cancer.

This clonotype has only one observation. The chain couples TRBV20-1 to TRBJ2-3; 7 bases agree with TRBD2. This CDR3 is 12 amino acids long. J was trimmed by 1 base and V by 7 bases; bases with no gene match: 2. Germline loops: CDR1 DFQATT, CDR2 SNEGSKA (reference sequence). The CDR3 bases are TGCAGTGGGGGGGGGGGCACAGATACGCAGTATTTT. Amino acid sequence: CSGGGGTDTQYF.

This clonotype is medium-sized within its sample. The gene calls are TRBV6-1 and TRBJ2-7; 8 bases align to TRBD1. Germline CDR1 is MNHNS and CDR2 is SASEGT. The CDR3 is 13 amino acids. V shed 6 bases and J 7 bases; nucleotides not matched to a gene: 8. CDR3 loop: CASSADRVREQYF. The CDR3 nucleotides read TGTGCCAGCAGCGCGGACAGGGTGAGAGAGCAGTACTTC.

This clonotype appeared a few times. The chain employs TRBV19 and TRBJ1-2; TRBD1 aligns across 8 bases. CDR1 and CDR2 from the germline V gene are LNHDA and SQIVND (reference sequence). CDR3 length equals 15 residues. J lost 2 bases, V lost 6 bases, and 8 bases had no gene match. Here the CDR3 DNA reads TGTGCCAGTAGGGGAGACAGGGGCATCAACTATGGCTACACCTTC. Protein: CASRGDRGINYGYTF.

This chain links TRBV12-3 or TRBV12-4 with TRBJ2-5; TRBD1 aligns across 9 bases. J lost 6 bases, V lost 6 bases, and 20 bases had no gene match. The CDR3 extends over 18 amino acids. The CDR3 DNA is TGTGCCAGCAGAAAAAGGATACCGGGACAGGGCGGCAAAAAGACCCAGTACTTC. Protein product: CASRKRIPGQGGKKTQYF.

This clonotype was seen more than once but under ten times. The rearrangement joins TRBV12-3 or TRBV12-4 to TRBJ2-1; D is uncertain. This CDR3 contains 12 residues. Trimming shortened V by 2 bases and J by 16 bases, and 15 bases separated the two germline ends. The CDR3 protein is CASSLLMGSGFF. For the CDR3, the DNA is TGTGCCAGCAGTTTATTGATGGGTTCCGGCTTCTTC.

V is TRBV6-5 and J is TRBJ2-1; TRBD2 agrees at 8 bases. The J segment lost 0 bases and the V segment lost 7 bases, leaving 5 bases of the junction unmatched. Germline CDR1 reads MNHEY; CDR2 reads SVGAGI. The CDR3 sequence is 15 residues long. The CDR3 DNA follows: TGTGCCAGCAACATAGCGGGAAGCTCCTACAATGAGCAGTTCTTC. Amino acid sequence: CASNIAGSSYNEQFF.

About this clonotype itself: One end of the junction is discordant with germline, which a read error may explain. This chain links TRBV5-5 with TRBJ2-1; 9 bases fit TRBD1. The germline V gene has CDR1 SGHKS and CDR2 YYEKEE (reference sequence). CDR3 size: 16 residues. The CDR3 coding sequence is TGTGCCAGCAGCTCCTTCGGGGACAGGGTCTCCAATGAGCAGTTATTC. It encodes CASSSFGDRVSNEQLF. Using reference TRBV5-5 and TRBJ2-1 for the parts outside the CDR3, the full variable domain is DAGVTQSPTHLIKTRGQQVTLRCSPISGHKSVSWYQQVLGQGPQFIFQYYEKEERGRGNFPDRFSARQFPNYSSELNVNALLLGDSALYLCASSSFGDRVSNEQLFGPGTRLTVL.

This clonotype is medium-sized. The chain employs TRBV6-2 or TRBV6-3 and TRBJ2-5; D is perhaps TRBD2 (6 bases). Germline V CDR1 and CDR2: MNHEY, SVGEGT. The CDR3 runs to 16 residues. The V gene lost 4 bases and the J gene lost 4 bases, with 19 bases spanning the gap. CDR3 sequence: CASSSSTSGSRETQYF. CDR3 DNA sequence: TGTGCCAGCAGTTCCTCGACTTCCGGGAGCCGAGAGACCCAGTACTTC.